This T cell receptor (beta chain) appears in the sequencing data of a study of OX40 agonist ivuxolimab in advanced cancers. At the level of the study: Dose-escalation patients were diagnosed with hepatocellular carcinoma, melanoma, renal cell cancer or head and neck cancer.

The table lists this clone with a count of one. The antigen is not known. V was clipped by 5 bases and J by 9 bases; unmatched bases: 8. The CDR3 spans 14 residues. Looked up from germline, CDR1 is MDHEN and CDR2 is SYDVKM. TCRdb keeps only in-frame clones here, not all; method: immunoSEQ multiplex PCR. The table shows about 83,000 clones, with around 80% occurring only once. Overall study results and limits: Certain nonresponders additionally had low normalized T-cell clonal expansion. Compared with CD4+, CD8+ T cells on average had more expanded clones.

Autoimmune disease history or systemic immunosuppression meant exclusion. The clonotype comes from an adult with an advanced solid tumor such as melanoma, head and neck, liver or kidney cancer. The rearrangement joins TRBV28 to TRBJ1-5, with TRBD1 matching 9 bases. Sample: CD4+ or CD8+ T cells sorted from blood, taken in a trial of the OX40 agonist ivuxolimab. The chain's CDR3 is CASSAGQGMRPQHF. The CDR3 nucleotides are TGTGCCAGCAGTGCGGGACAGGGTATGCGGCCCCAGCATTTT. Filled out from reference TRBV28 and TRBJ1-5, the complete variable domain reads DVKVTQSSRYLVKRTGEKVFLECVQDMDHENMFWYRQDPGLGLRLIYFSYDVKMKEKGDIPEGYSVSREKKERFSLILESASTNQTSMYLCASSAGQGMRPQHFGDGTRLSIL.